The 15 T cell receptor beta chains in this list originate from one sample, sequenced in a study of shared clonotypes between healthy human individuals. The protocol was immunoSEQ multiplex PCR, while the TCRdb copy is restricted to in-frame clones and leaves out a portion. This sample has roughly 2 million clones, with around 95% found just once. Sequencing was carried out using naive CD4+ T cells sorted from blood. Subset specified: CD45RA+ positively selected. The origin of the receptors is a man in his late teens or twenties in good health.

This chain joins TRBV19 and TRBJ2-1; no clear D. The CDR3 is 14 amino acids. The germline V and J ends were trimmed by 1 base and 7 bases, with 11 bases remaining between them. Germline V gives CDR1 LNHDA, CDR2 SQIVND (reference sequence). CDR3 sequence (DNA): TGTGCCAGTAGTATAGGTCTAGTTCGGAATGAGCAGTTCTTC. Its translation is CASSIGLVRNEQFF.

Remarks on this clone: This may stem from a read error, because a much larger clone lies one nucleotide away. V and J are TRBV28 and TRBJ1-4; no firm D call. Germline CDR1 and CDR2: MDHEN and SYDVKM. The length of the CDR3 is 17 residues. CDR3 sequence (DNA): TGTGCCAGCACGCCCCTCCCGGGAACTGCAACTAGTGAAAAACTGTTTTTT. Translated: CASTPLPGTATSEKLFF.

The V and J genes are TRBV5-4 and TRBJ1-4; D call uncertain. Trimming took off 0 bases at V and 7 bases at J, with 16 bases between the two ends. The CDR3 is 16 residues long. Per the germline V gene, CDR1 is SGHNT and CDR2 is YYREEE (reference sequence). The CDR3 DNA reads TGTGCCAGCAGCTTGGGAGGATCTGGGGTGGTTGAAAAACTGTTTTTT. Protein product: CASSLGGSGVVEKLFF.

A word on this clone: In the same sample, other DNA sequences code for this CDR3. The gene calls are TRBV5-1 and TRBJ2-3; 10 bases match TRBD2. CDR3 length: 14 amino acids. The ends lost 5 bases at V and 3 bases at J; junction bases unmatched: 3. Germline CDR1 and CDR2: SGHRS and YFSETQ. The DNA of the CDR3 is TGCGCCAGCAGTTCGGGACTAGCGACAGATACGCAGTATTTT. Translated: CASSSGLATDTQYF.

The chain is built from TRBV2 and TRBJ1-5, with D maybe TRBD1 (6 bases). Germline assignment: CDR1 SNHLY and CDR2 FYNNEI. CDR3 size: 15 residues. With 2 bases removed from V and 8 bases from J, the gap between germline ends came to 16 bases. The DNA of the CDR3 is TGTGCCAGCAGTGAAAGAGATGGCAGGGGCAAGCCCCAGCATTTT. It codes for CASSERDGRGKPQHF.

The V and J genes are TRBV10-2 and TRBJ2-7, with TRBD1 identical over 8 bases. This CDR3 region has 16 residues. Trimming took 8 bases from V and 4 from J; bases not matched to a gene: 16. Germline assignment: CDR1 WSHSY and CDR2 SAAADI. The chain's CDR3 is CASSRLQGASGYEQYF. Here the CDR3 DNA reads TGCGCCAGCTCCCGGCTCCAGGGGGCTTCTGGTTACGAGCAGTACTTC.

The V and J genes are TRBV7-2 and TRBJ1-1; TRBD1 matches at 7 bases. The CDR3 length is 17 residues. Germline V lookup: CDR1 SGHTA, CDR2 FQGNSA. With 1 base clipped from V and 3 bases from J, the junction kept 11 bases outside the gene matches. The CDR3: CASSLGQGGIVDTEAFF. The CDR3 DNA is TGTGCCAGCAGCTTAGGACAGGGAGGAATCGTGGACACTGAAGCTTTCTTT.

The chain uses TRBV30 and TRBJ1-3; D is ambiguous. Per germline, CDR1 GTSNPN and CDR2 SVGIG (reference sequence). CDR3 size: 17 residues. V was cut by 3 bases and J by 0 bases, with 18 bases left in between. The CDR3: CAWRTALSPDSGNTIYF. The CDR3 nucleotides read TGTGCCTGGAGGACCGCGCTTTCCCCCGACTCTGGAAACACCATATATTTT.

This chain uses TRBV5-8 with TRBJ1-5; 8 nucleotides line up with TRBD1. In germline, CDR1 is SGHTS, CDR2 YDEGEE. Trimming removed 6 bases from V and 6 bases from J; junction bases left unmatched: 5. This CDR3 is built from 13 residues. The CDR3 protein is CASTLGQGQPQHF. The CDR3 bases are TGTGCCAGCACGCTTGGACAGGGTCAGCCCCAGCATTTT.

The J gene is TRBJ1-2, the V gene TRBV28, with D unresolved. Germline V gene sequence: CDR1 MDHEN, CDR2 SYDVKM. This CDR3 has 17 residues. The V end was cut by 2 bases, the J end by 8 bases, with 24 bases between. The CDR3 protein is CASSLNGQVGRLEGYTF. In DNA form, the CDR3 reads TGTGCCAGCAGTTTAAATGGGCAGGTTGGCCGCTTGGAAGGCTACACCTTC.

The rearrangement links TRBV6-5 to TRBJ1-2; a possible D gene is TRBD1 (5 bases). CDR3 length equals 15 residues. V was shortened by 7 bases and J by 2 bases, with 17 bases between the two germline ends. The V gene's germline CDR1 is MNHEY and CDR2 SVGAGI. This CDR3 is CASTATKAGNYGYTF. The CDR3 DNA reads TGTGCCAGCACCGCTACAAAGGCAGGGAACTATGGCTACACCTTC.

The rearrangement joins TRBV13 to TRBJ2-3; TRBD2 is a possible D gene (7 bases). V was shortened by 3 bases and J by 0 bases, with 13 bases between the two germline ends. CDR1 and CDR2 (germline): PRHDT, FYEKMQ (reference sequence). The CDR3 sequence is 16 residues long. The CDR3 spells CASSFSGDTSTDTQYF. CDR3 DNA sequence: TGTGCCAGCAGCTTCAGCGGGGACACAAGCACAGATACGCAGTATTTT.

This chain uses TRBV2 with TRBJ1-4; a weak D match, TRBD1 (5 bases). Deletions cut 1 base from V and 3 bases from J, with 9 bases between. This CDR3 has 15 amino acids. Germline V gene lookup returns CDR1 SNHLY and CDR2 FYNNEI. In DNA form, the CDR3 reads TGTGCCAGCAGTGAAGAAGGGGTGGCTAATGAAAAACTGTTTTTT. It translates to CASSEEGVANEKLFF.

V usage is TRBV18 and J usage is TRBJ2-3; 7 nucleotides line up with TRBD2. CDR1 KGHSH and CDR2 LQKENI come from the germline V gene. The CDR3 spans 17 residues. V shed 0 bases, J shed 4 bases, and the junction held 10 bases outside the gene matches. For the CDR3, the DNA is TGTGCCAGCTCACCACCTGTTGGAGCGGGAACCGCAGATACGCAGTATTTT. This gives the protein CASSPPVGAGTADTQYF.

The chain carries TRBV7-8 and TRBJ2-3, with D possibly matching TRBD2 (5 bases). Germline V gene data show CDR1 as SGHVS and CDR2 as FQNEAQ. CDR3 length equals 14 residues. V lost 5 bases and J lost 0, with 9 bases in between. CDR3 sequence (DNA): TGTGCCAGCAGCCGGACTTTTAGCACAGATACGCAGTATTTT. This sequence encodes CASSRTFSTDTQYF.